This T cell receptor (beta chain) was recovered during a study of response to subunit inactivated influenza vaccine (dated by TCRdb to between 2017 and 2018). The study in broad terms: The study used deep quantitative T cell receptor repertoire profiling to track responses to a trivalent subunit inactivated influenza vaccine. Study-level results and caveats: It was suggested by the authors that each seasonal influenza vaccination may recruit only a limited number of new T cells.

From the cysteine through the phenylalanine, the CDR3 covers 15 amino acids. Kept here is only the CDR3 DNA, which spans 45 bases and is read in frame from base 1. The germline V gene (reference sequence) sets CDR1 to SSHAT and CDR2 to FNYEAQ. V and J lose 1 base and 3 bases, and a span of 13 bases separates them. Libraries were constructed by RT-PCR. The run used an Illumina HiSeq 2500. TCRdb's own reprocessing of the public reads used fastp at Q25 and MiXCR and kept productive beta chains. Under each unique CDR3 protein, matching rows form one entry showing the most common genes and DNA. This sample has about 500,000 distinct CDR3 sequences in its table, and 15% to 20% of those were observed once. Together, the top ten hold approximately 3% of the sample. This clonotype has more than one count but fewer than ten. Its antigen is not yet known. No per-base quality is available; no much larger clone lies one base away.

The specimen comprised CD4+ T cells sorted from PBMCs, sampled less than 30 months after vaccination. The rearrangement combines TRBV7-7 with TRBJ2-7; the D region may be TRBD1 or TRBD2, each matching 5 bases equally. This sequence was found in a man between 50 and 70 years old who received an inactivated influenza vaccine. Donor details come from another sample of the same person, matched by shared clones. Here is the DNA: TGTGCCAGCAGCTTAGGGGGGATGGGGGACTACGAGCAGTACTTC. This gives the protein CASSLGGMGDYEQYF.